Below, 21 T cell receptor beta chains from the same sample are listed, as sequenced in a study of molecular identifiers for immune sequencing clone quantification (dated by TCRdb to 2016 to 2019). The library was obtained by PCR. The sequencer was an Illumina HiSeq 4000. TCRdb handled the public reads itself, with Q25 trimming in fastp and clone calling in MiXCR, and kept productive beta chains. Every CDR3 protein is listed once, alongside the most common genes and DNA of its rows. For this sample the table gives about 70,000 distinct CDR3 sequences, of which roughly 20% were detected only once. About 1.6% of the sample belongs to the ten largest clones. Sequenced input: naive CD8+ T cells from blood, with Jurkat cell RNA spiked in. The cell subset or site label here, explained by the study, means: FACS-sorted CD8+CD4-CCR7+CD45RA+ naive T cells. Receptors were obtained from a human donor in good health. Some libraries in this study had Jurkat cell RNA spiked in.

This clonotype was observed at least ten times. The chain carries TRBV29-1 and TRBJ2-7; D is possibly TRBD1 (7 bases). Germline assignment: CDR1 SQVTM and CDR2 ANQGSEA. The V gene lost 6 bases and the J gene lost 5 bases, with 17 bases spanning the gap. The CDR3 has 13 residues. For the CDR3, the DNA is TGCAGCGTCCCAGGGGGGCGTTTTGACGAGCAGTACTTC. Translation: CSVPGGRFDEQYF.

Ten or more counts support this clonotype. The rearrangement uses TRBV20-1 and TRBJ2-7; D perhaps matches TRBD2 (6 bases). Trimming stripped 3 bases from V and 3 bases from J, with 15 bases between. The germline CDR1 and CDR2 sequences are DFQATT and SNEGSKA (reference sequence). The CDR3 contains 14 residues. The CDR3 loop reads CSASSEGGLYEQYF. CDR3 nucleotide sequence: TGCAGTGCTAGCTCCGAGGGAGGTCTCTACGAGCAGTACTTC.

In this sample, this clonotype turned up many times. V and J are TRBV19 and TRBJ1-1; tentatively, D is TRBD1 (5 bases). Germline-derived CDR1 and CDR2 are LNHDA and SQIVND (reference sequence). Trimming took 10 bases from V and 0 from J, leaving 24 bases between them. The CDR3 sequence is 17 residues long. The CDR3 reads CATNSRYRGALNTEAFF. CDR3 in DNA: TGTGCCACTAACTCCCGATATCGCGGGGCCCTGAACACTGAAGCTTTCTTT.

In its sample, this clonotype was seen once. This chain connects TRBV2 to TRBJ2-7, with 9 bases matching TRBD1. The CDR3 extends over 15 amino acids. Germline CDR1 is SNHLY and CDR2 is FYNNEI. Trimming removed 8 bases from V and 2 bases from J; junction bases left unmatched: 10. The CDR3 spells CASRKTGTGTYEQYF. Here the CDR3 DNA reads TGTGCCAGCCGCAAGACCGGGACAGGGACCTACGAGCAGTACTTC.

This chain links TRBV29-1 with TRBJ1-1, with D unclear. Germline CDR1 SQVTM, CDR2 ANQGSEA. This CDR3 is 12 amino acids long. With 7 bases removed from V and 1 base from J, the gap between germline ends came to 10 bases. CDR3 coding DNA: TGCAGCGCCCTGTGGGGGAACACTGAAGCTTTCTTT. Protein sequence: CSALWGNTEAFF.

This clonotype was observed at least ten times. The rearrangement uses TRBV12-3 or TRBV12-4 and TRBJ1-5, with 8 positions matching TRBD1. The trim removed 6 bases at V and 6 bases at J, leaving 7 bases unmatched. This CDR3 region has 14 residues. The CDR3 reads CASSPDRGGQPQHF. Here the CDR3 DNA reads TGTGCCAGCAGCCCAGACAGGGGAGGTCAGCCCCAGCATTTT.

The rearrangement uses TRBV11-2 and TRBJ2-7; a possible D gene is TRBD1 (5 bases). The CDR3 is 16 amino acids. Trimming stripped 1 base from V and 0 bases from J, with 13 bases between. Per germline, CDR1 SGHAT and CDR2 FQNNGV. Here the CDR3 reads CASSLVQGWNSYEQYF. CDR3 bases: TGTGCCAGCAGCTTAGTCCAGGGATGGAACTCCTACGAGCAGTACTTC.

This clonotype was observed many times. The chain's CDR3 is CASSLEQHADTQYF. As DNA, the CDR3 is TGTGCCAGCAGCTTAGAGCAGCATGCAGATACGCAGTATTTT. The chain joins TRBV11-3 to TRBJ2-3; D gene unclear. This CDR3 has 14 amino acids. Between the trimmed V and J ends, which lost 0 bases and 4 bases, there was a span of 8 bases. Germline V CDR1 and CDR2: SGHNT, YENEEA. The whole variable domain, filled in from reference TRBV11-3 and TRBJ2-3, reads EAGVVQSPRYKIIEKKQPVAFWCNPISGHNTLYWYLQNLGQGPELLIRYENEEAVDDSQLPKDRFSAERLKGVDSTLKIQPAELGDSAVYLCASSLEQHADTQYFGPGTRLTVL.

This clonotype was counted many times. V gene TRBV14 combines with J gene TRBJ2-1, with 11 bases lining up with TRBD2. V trimming: 6 bases; J trimming: 4 bases; junction bases outside the gene matches: 8. CDR1 SGHDN and CDR2 FVKESK come from the germline V gene. This CDR3 region has 16 residues. The CDR3 is CASRPTGTSGYNEQFF. The CDR3, as DNA: TGTGCCAGCAGGCCAACCGGGACTAGCGGATACAATGAGCAGTTCTTC. The complete variable domain, with remaining parts taken from reference TRBV14 and TRBJ2-1, reads EAGVTQFPSHSVIEKGQTVTLRCDPISGHDNLYWYRRVMGKEIKFLLHFVKESKQDESGMPNNRFLAERTGGTYSTLKVQPAELEDSGVYFCASRPTGTSGYNEQFFGPGTRLTVL.

This clonotype occurred a few times. The chain combines TRBV6-1 with TRBJ1-2, with a possible D match to TRBD1 (5 bases). CDR1 is MNHNS, CDR2 SASEGT, per germline. The CDR3 length is 15 residues. V was pared by 4 bases and J by 3 bases, with 15 bases between. The CDR3 region has the DNA TGTGCCAGCAGTGCTTCCCTGGAGGGGTACTATGGCTACACCTTC. This sequence encodes CASSASLEGYYGYTF.

This clonotype was seen many times. The rearrangement joins TRBV7-2 to TRBJ2-7; TRBD2 might be the D (5 bases). V was clipped by 6 bases and J by 0 bases, with 15 bases between them. This CDR3 has 15 amino acids. Germline CDR1 is SGHTA and CDR2 is FQGNSA. Here the CDR3 DNA reads TGTGCCAGCAGTTTTAAGCGGAGCTCCTCCTACGAGCAGTACTTC. Its protein product is CASSFKRSSSYEQYF. Full variable domain (remainder filled in from reference TRBV7-2 and TRBJ2-7): GAGVSQSPSNKVTEKGKDVELRCDPISGHTALYWYRQSLGQGLEFLIYFQGNSAPDKSGLPSDRFSAERTGGSVSTLTIQRTQQEDSAVYLCASSFKRSSSYEQYFGPGTRLTVT.

This clonotype was observed at least ten times. The chain combines TRBV29-1 with TRBJ2-6, with unresolved D. Trimming left V 1 base short and J 1 base short, with 11 bases between. Germline assignment: CDR1 SQVTM and CDR2 ANQGSEA. CDR3 length: 16 amino acids. CDR3 DNA sequence: TGCAGCGTTGAAGGTCGACTGGCTTCTGGGGCCAACGTCCTGACTTTC. It is translated as CSVEGRLASGANVLTF.

The chain employs TRBV5-8 and TRBJ1-1, with D tentatively TRBD1 (5 bases). Germline CDR1 is SGHTS and CDR2 is YDEGEE. The CDR3 sequence is 13 residues long. The V end was cut by 8 bases, the J end by 1 base, with 12 bases between. The CDR3 DNA sequence: TGTGCCAGAAGCCCCGGACAGAACACTGAAGCTTTCTTT. Translation gives CARSPGQNTEAFF. The full variable domain, its missing parts supplied by reference TRBV5-8 and TRBJ1-1, is EAGVTQSPTHLIKTRGQQATLRCSPISGHTSVYWYQQALGLGLQFLLWYDEGEERNRGNFPPRFSGRQFPNYSSELNVNALELEDSALYLCARSPGQNTEAFFGQGTRLTVV.

This clonotype was observed a handful of times. The V call is TRBV5-6, the J call TRBJ2-3; no definite D call. Trimming removed 0 bases from V and 5 bases from J, with 10 bases in between. The CDR3 is 14 residues long. Germline V lookup: CDR1 SGHDT, CDR2 YYEEEE. The CDR3 region has the DNA TGTGCCAGCAGCTTGGTGGTGCGTGGAGATACGCAGTATTTT. It is translated as CASSLVVRGDTQYF.

This clonotype was counted ten times or more. This chain joins TRBV7-3 and TRBJ2-1; 10 bases fit TRBD2. In germline, CDR1 is SGHTA, CDR2 FQGTGA. V trimming: 1 base; J trimming: 0 bases; junction bases outside the gene matches: 6. The CDR3 length is 18 residues. The DNA for the CDR3 is TGTGCCAGCAGCTTAAACCCCTCTAGCGGGAGCTCCTACAATGAGCAGTTCTTC. It yields the protein CASSLNPSSGSSYNEQFF.

This clonotype showed up many times. The V call is TRBV6-4, the J call TRBJ2-7, with D hard to call. V lost 3 bases and J lost 3, with 12 bases in between. CDR1 is MRHNA, CDR2 SNTAGT, per germline. The CDR3 length is 14 residues. CDR3 sequence: CASSEYPQSYEQYF. The CDR3 DNA reads TGTGCCAGCAGTGAATACCCACAGAGCTACGAGCAGTACTTC.

This clonotype came up a few times. Here the CDR3 reads CASSWGPLNTGELFF. DNA for the CDR3: TGTGCCAGCAGCTGGGGACCGCTGAACACCGGGGAGCTGTTTTTT. The chain employs TRBV5-4 and TRBJ2-2; D possibly matches TRBD1 or TRBD2 (5 bases each). Germline CDR1 SGHNT, CDR2 YYREEE (reference sequence). V gave up 3 bases and J gave up 1 base, with 10 bases separating them. This CDR3 has 15 residues.

This clonotype has ten or more counts. The rearrangement joins TRBV28 to TRBJ2-7, with 7 bases identical to TRBD2. With 8 bases clipped from V and 2 bases from J, the junction kept 21 bases outside the gene matches. The CDR3 sequence is 18 residues long. Germline lookup yields CDR1 MDHEN and CDR2 SYDVKM. CDR3 DNA sequence: TGTGCCAGCGCCGGGACTACCTCGGGTTTCCGAAGCCCCTACGAGCAGTACTTC. Translating it yields CASAGTTSGFRSPYEQYF.

The rearrangement joins TRBV27 to TRBJ1-2; D possibly corresponds to TRBD1 (6 bases). The CDR3 is 15 residues long. Per germline, CDR1 MNHEY and CDR2 SMNVEV (reference sequence). Trimming stripped 4 bases from V and 4 bases from J, with 16 bases between. In DNA form, the CDR3 reads TGTGCCAGCAGTTCTTTGCCGGGACAAATCTATGGCTACACCTTC. Translated, it gives CASSSLPGQIYGYTF.

The genes are TRBV29-1 and TRBJ2-7, with 12 bases lining up with TRBD2. Germline loops: CDR1 SQVTM, CDR2 ANQGSEA. CDR3 length: 13 residues. Trimming cost V 7 bases and J 3 bases; bases outside gene matches: 4. CDR3 in DNA: TGCAGCGCCGGACTAGCGGGACACTACGAGCAGTACTTC. It encodes CSAGLAGHYEQYF.

This clonotype appeared many times. The chain uses TRBV28 and TRBJ2-2; a weak D match, TRBD2 (6 bases). The V and J ends lost 2 bases and 6 bases respectively, with 10 bases between them. In germline, CDR1 is MDHEN, CDR2 SYDVKM. CDR3 length equals 14 residues. The CDR3 region is CASSLGGEAGELFF. Written as DNA, the CDR3 is TGTGCCAGCAGTTTAGGAGGGGAAGCCGGGGAGCTGTTTTTT.